A single sample gave rise to the 18 T cell receptor beta chains below, sequenced in a study of low-dose radiotherapy and immunotherapy resistance in tumors. Alpha- and beta-chain coverage of first-strand cDNA came from TRAV- and TRBV-specific primers. Over approximately 20 PCR cycles, TCRs were amplified from a constant-region primer and V-primer adapter. A single record per CDR3 protein comes from TCRdb applying MiXCR to the reads. The repertoire holds about 58,000 distinct CDR3 sequences, less than 30% seen once, with approximately 7.2% in the top ten. Time point indicated: after trial treatment. Treatment given: LDRT plus nivolumab, ipilimumab, low-dose cyclophosphamide and aspirin (RACIN trial). Specimen: PBMCs, collected after low-dose radiotherapy plus immunotherapy. These receptors all come from a male donor with prostate cancer.

This clonotype was recorded at least ten times. This chain uses TRBV5-1 with TRBJ2-5; D call uncertain. The V end was cut by 0 bases, the J end by 1 base, with 13 bases between. Germline values: CDR1 SGHRS, CDR2 YFSETQ. This CDR3 has 16 residues. The CDR3 DNA sequence: TGCGCCAGCAGCTTGGTCGTGGGCCTAGGCCAAGAGACCCAGTACTTC. It specifies CASSLVVGLGQETQYF.

The table lists this clonotype with many counts. The chain recombines TRBV5-5 with TRBJ1-1, with 7 bases identical to TRBD1. Germline CDR1 SGHKS, CDR2 YYEKEE (reference sequence). The junction had 4 bases not matched to a gene; V was cut back by 2 bases and J by 0 bases. The CDR3 sequence is 15 residues long. The CDR3 protein is CASSFPTGLNTEAFF. CDR3 in DNA: TGTGCCAGCAGCTTCCCGACAGGGCTGAACACTGAAGCTTTCTTT. Full variable domain (rest looked up from reference TRBV5-5 and TRBJ1-1): DAGVTQSPTHLIKTRGQQVTLRCSPISGHKSVSWYQQVLGQGPQFIFQYYEKEERGRGNFPDRFSARQFPNYSSELNVNALLLGDSALYLCASSFPTGLNTEAFFGQGTRLTVV.

V usage is TRBV3-1 and J usage is TRBJ1-2, with D unclear. The CDR3 spans 11 residues. Germline values: CDR1 LGHDT, CDR2 YNNKEL (reference sequence). V was pared by 3 bases and J by 7 bases, with 6 bases between. CDR3 loop: CASSQERGYTF. CDR3 sequence (DNA): TGTGCCAGCAGCCAGGAGCGTGGCTACACCTTC.

This clonotype has a count of ten or more. The chain couples TRBV3-1 to TRBJ1-4; TRBD1 is a possible D gene (5 bases). The V end was cut by 2 bases, the J end by 8 bases, with 15 bases between. The CDR3 has 15 residues. The germline gives CDR1 LGHDT, CDR2 YNNKEL (reference sequence). The CDR3 DNA reads as TGTGCCAGCAGCCAACGATCAGGACAATCCGAAAAACTGTTTTTT. This gives the protein CASSQRSGQSEKLFF. The variable domain in full, with the rest retrieved from reference TRBV3-1 and TRBJ1-4, is DTAVSQTPKYLVTQMGNDKSIKCEQNLGHDTMYWYKQDSKKFLKIMFSYNNKELIINETVPNRFSPKSPDKAHLNLHINSLELGDSAVYFCASSQRSGQSEKLFFGSGTQLSVL.

This clonotype was counted at least ten times. The chain combines TRBV5-1 with TRBJ2-6; the match to TRBD2 covers 8 bases. J gave up 2 bases and V 0 bases, and 1 base lay outside the gene matches. This CDR3 has 16 residues. CDR1 SGHRS and CDR2 YFSETQ come from the germline V gene. CDR3 coding DNA: TGCGCCAGCAGCTTGGTGCGGGGGGCTGGGGCCAACGTCCTGACTTTC. Its protein product is CASSLVRGAGANVLTF.

The sample holds many counts of this clonotype. The V and J genes are TRBV9 and TRBJ2-2, with TRBD2 matching over 7 bases. Germline CDR1 reads SGDLS; CDR2 reads YYNGEE. V dropped 3 bases and J dropped 4; count of bases not matched to a gene: 12. The CDR3 has 17 amino acids. CDR3 coding DNA: TGTGCCAGCAGCGGAGCCGTCGGTACTAGCGTCACCGGGGAGCTGTTTTTT. Translated, it gives CASSGAVGTSVTGELFF. Full variable domain (rest looked up from reference TRBV9 and TRBJ2-2): DSGVTQTPKHLITATGQRVTLRCSPRSGDLSVYWYQQSLDQGLQFLIQYYNGEERAKGNILERFSAQQFPDLHSELNLSSLELGDSALYFCASSGAVGTSVTGELFFGEGSRLTVL.

This clonotype was seen ten or more times. The chain links TRBV14 to TRBJ2-7; TRBD1 matches at 8 bases. With 0 bases clipped from V and 4 bases from J, the junction kept 8 bases outside the gene matches. Germline values: CDR1 SGHDN, CDR2 FVKESK. The CDR3 sequence is 16 residues long. In nucleotides, the CDR3 is TGTGCCAGCAGCCAAGACCTCGGACAGGGTCAGTACGAGCAGTACTTC. Protein: CASSQDLGQGQYEQYF.

V is TRBV5-4 and J is TRBJ1-4, with D perhaps matching TRBD1 (5 bases). CDR1 and CDR2 from the germline V gene are SGHNT and YYREEE (reference sequence). This CDR3 comprises 12 residues. V was cut by 1 base and J by 10 bases, with 8 bases left in between. CDR3: CASSLTGSKLFF. The CDR3 coding sequence is TGTGCCAGCAGCTTGACAGGTTCAAAACTGTTTTTT.

A remark on this clonotype: A far bigger clonotype differs at one base, so this is likely a read error. The V gene is TRBV5-5, the J gene TRBJ2-1, with D tentatively TRBD1 or TRBD2 (5 bases each). The CDR3 loop spans 15 amino acids. The V end was cut by 2 bases, the J end by 10 bases, with 19 bases between. CDR1 and CDR2 (germline): SGHKS, YYEKEE (reference sequence). The CDR3 coding sequence is TGTGCCAGCAGCTTAGACTGGGACCGCGGAGGAGAGCAGTTCTTC. Protein sequence: CASSLDWDRGGEQFF.

This clonotype has a count of ten or more. The chain has TRBV28 and TRBJ2-7; 9 nucleotides line up with TRBD2. The CDR3 runs to 16 residues. J gave up 0 bases and V 5 bases, and 8 bases lay outside the gene matches. Looked up from germline, CDR1 is MDHEN and CDR2 is SYDVKM. CDR3 sequence (DNA): TGTGCCAGCAGTCCCCCCGAGCGGGAGGTCTCCTACGAGCAGTACTTC. The encoded protein is CASSPPEREVSYEQYF.

This clonotype occurred many times. V is TRBV30 and J is TRBJ1-1, with D hard to call. The CDR3 is made up of 12 amino acids. Germline CDR1 and CDR2: GTSNPN and SVGIG (reference sequence). Trimming removed 1 base from V and 8 bases from J, with 11 bases in between. CDR3 residues: CAWSGAGVEAFF. DNA for the CDR3: TGTGCCTGGAGTGGGGCAGGCGTAGAAGCTTTCTTT.

The table lists this clonotype with many counts. The gene calls are TRBV29-1 and TRBJ2-1, with a possible D match to TRBD2 (5 bases). The CDR3 totals 14 residues. Germline CDR1 SQVTM, CDR2 ANQGSEA. Trimming removed 7 bases at V and 5 bases at J, with 18 bases between. The CDR3 nucleotides are TGCAGCGGCCCACGTGCGGGCGGCAACAATGAGCAGTTCTTC. Amino acid sequence: CSGPRAGGNNEQFF.

This clonotype has a count of ten or more. This chain joins TRBV4-2 and TRBJ1-1; 11 nucleotides line up with TRBD1. Germline V lookup: CDR1 LGHNA, CDR2 YNFKEQ. J gave up 11 bases and V 0 bases, and 8 bases lay outside the gene matches. The CDR3 totals 15 residues. The CDR3 sequence: CASSQDFQGTGGAFF. The CDR3 DNA reads TGTGCCAGCAGCCAAGATTTTCAGGGGACAGGGGGTGCTTTCTTT.

This sequence joins TRBV6-2 or TRBV6-3 and TRBJ2-7; 7 bases align to TRBD1. The germline V gene encodes CDR1 MNHEY and CDR2 SVGEGT. V gave up 6 bases and J gave up 3 bases; unmatched junction bases: 8. The CDR3 is 14 residues long. In DNA, the CDR3 is TGTGCCAGCAGCCGATCACAGGGGAACTACGAGCAGTACTTC. It encodes CASSRSQGNYEQYF.

This clonotype was picked up many times. This chain joins TRBV19 and TRBJ2-1; 8 nucleotides line up with TRBD2. This CDR3 has 17 amino acids. CDR1 and CDR2 from the germline V gene are LNHDA and SQIVND (reference sequence). J lost 6 bases, V lost 6 bases, and 16 bases had no gene match. This chain's CDR3 is CASSQWGTGGAINEQFF. CDR3 sequence (DNA): TGTGCCAGTAGCCAATGGGGGACGGGGGGGGCGATCAATGAGCAGTTCTTC.

Of note for this clonotype: This is likely an artifact of a read error, given a far larger clone one base away. The V and J genes are TRBV7-8 and TRBJ2-1, with D maybe TRBD2 (6 bases). V gave up 8 bases and J gave up 0 bases, with 20 bases separating them. The germline gives CDR1 SGHVS, CDR2 FQNEAQ. The CDR3 covers 17 residues. The CDR3 nucleotides are TGTGCCAGCGCCAGGGAGGCGGGACTCAGCTCCTACAATGAGCAGTTCTTC. Its translation is CASAREAGLSSYNEQFF.

By sample fraction, this clonotype is medium-sized. This chain uses TRBV6-1 with TRBJ2-1; possible D gene TRBD2, 6 bases. V shed 0 bases and J shed 6 bases, with 21 bases lying between them. The CDR3 covers 18 residues. The germline V gene encodes CDR1 MNHNS and CDR2 SASEGT. CDR3 amino acids: CASSEARRASESRNEQFF. CDR3 DNA sequence: TGTGCCAGCAGTGAAGCCAGGAGGGCTAGCGAATCCCGCAATGAGCAGTTCTTC.

The gene calls are TRBV5-1 and TRBJ2-1, with D perhaps matching TRBD1 (6 bases). V was trimmed by 0 bases and J by 4 bases, leaving 11 bases between them. CDR3 length: 15 amino acids. Germline assignment: CDR1 SGHRS and CDR2 YFSETQ. Written as DNA, the CDR3 is TGCGCCAGCAGCTTGGCAGGGGTGGTATACAATGAGCAGTTCTTC. It yields the protein CASSLAGVVYNEQFF.